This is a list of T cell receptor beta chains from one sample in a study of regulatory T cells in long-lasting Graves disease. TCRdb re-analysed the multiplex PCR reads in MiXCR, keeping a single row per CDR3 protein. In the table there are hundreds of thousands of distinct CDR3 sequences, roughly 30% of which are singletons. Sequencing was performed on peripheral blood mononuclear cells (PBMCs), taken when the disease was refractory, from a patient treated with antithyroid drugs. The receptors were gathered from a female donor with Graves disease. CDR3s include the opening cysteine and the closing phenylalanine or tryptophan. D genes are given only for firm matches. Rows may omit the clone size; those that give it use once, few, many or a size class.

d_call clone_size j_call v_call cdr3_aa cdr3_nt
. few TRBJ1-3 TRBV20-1 CSARETGSGNTIYF TGCAGTGCTAGGGAGACAGGTTCTGGAAACACCATATATTTT
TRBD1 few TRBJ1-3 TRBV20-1 CSATQGTGNTIYF TGCAGTGCGACACAGGGGACCGGAAACACCATATATTTT
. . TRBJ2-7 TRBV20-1 CSANTGTGGTSAYEQYF TGCAGTGCGAACACCGGGACAGGGGGGACTAGCGCATACGAGCAGTACTTC
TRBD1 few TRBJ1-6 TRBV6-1 CASSDLSQGWNSPLHF TGTGCCAGCAGTGACCTTTCACAGGGGTGGAATTCACCCCTCCACTTT
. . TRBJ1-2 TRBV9 CASSVGVLGHGYTF TGTGCCAGCAGCGTAGGGGTGTTAGGGCATGGCTACACCTTC
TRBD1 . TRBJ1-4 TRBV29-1 CSVAWTGNEKLFF TGCAGCGTAGCCTGGACAGGGAATGAAAAACTGTTTTTT
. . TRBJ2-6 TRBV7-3 CASSPRGKTTSGANVLTF TGTGCCAGCAGCCCAAGGGGCAAAACAACGTCTGGGGCCAACGTCCTGACTTTC
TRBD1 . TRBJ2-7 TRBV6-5 CASSSPGGRTYEQYF TGTGCCAGCAGTTCCCCAGGGGGCCGGACCTACGAGCAGTACTTC
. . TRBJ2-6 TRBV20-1 CSARGRPETGANVLTF TGCAGTGCTAGGGGACGGCCCGAAACTGGGGCCAACGTCCTGACTTTC
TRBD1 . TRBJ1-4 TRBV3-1 CASSRGQGTTNEKLFF TGTGCCAGCAGCCGGGGACAGGGGACAACTAATGAAAAACTGTTTTTT
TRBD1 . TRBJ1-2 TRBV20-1 CSATKGEGQGAGRSYGYTF TGCAGTGCTACTAAGGGGGAGGGACAGGGGGCCGGTAGGAGCTATGGCTACACCTTC
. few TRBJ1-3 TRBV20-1 CSAHDNFAGNTIYF TGCAGTGCTCACGACAACTTTGCTGGAAACACCATATATTTT
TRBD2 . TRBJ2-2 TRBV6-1 CATHTSGPDTGELFF TGTGCCACCCATACTAGCGGGCCAGACACCGGGGAGCTGTTTTTT
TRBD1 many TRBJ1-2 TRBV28 CASSLTGGSYGYTF TGTGCCAGCAGCTTGACAGGGGGCAGCTATGGCTACACCTTC
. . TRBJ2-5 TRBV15 CATSSFRATETQYF TGTGCCACCAGCAGTTTTCGAGCGACAGAGACCCAGTACTTC
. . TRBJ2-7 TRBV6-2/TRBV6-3 CASSYASMGLGEQYF TGTGCCAGCAGTTACGCGTCGATGGGTTTGGGAGAGCAGTACTTC
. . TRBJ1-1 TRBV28 CASSLYSTEAFF TGTGCCAGCAGCTTGTACAGCACTGAAGCTTTCTTT
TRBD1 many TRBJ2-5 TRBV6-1 CASSGTGRQETQYF TGTGCCAGCAGCGGGACAGGAAGGCAAGAGACCCAGTACTTC
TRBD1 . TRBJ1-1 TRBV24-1 CATSEQGATEAFF TGTGCCACCAGTGAACAGGGGGCGACTGAAGCTTTCTTT
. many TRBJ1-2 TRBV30 CAWKVGQTGYTF TGTGCCTGGAAAGTGGGCCAGACCGGCTACACCTTC
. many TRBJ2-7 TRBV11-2 CASSLEAARSYEQYF TGTGCCAGCAGCTTAGAGGCTGCCAGATCCTACGAGCAGTACTTC
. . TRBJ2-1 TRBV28 CAALGSRRRNEQFF TGTGCCGCCCTCGGGAGCAGAAGACGCAATGAGCAGTTCTTC
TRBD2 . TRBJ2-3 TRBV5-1 CASSLETSAYTDTQYF TGCGCCAGCAGCTTGGAAACTAGCGCATACACAGATACGCAGTATTTT
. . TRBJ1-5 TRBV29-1 CSVGPDPQHF TGCAGCGTTGGACCCGACCCCCAGCATTTT
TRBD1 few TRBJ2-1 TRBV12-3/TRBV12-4 CASSLTGGEWILYNEQFF TGTGCCAGCAGTTTAACAGGGGGCGAGTGGATACTCTACAATGAGCAGTTCTTC
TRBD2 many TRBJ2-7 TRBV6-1 CASTGLADEYEQYF TGTGCCAGCACTGGACTAGCGGACGAATACGAGCAGTACTTC
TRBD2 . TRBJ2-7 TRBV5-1 CASTRVPGTITREQYF TGCGCCAGCACTCGGGTTCCCGGGACTATTACCAGGGAGCAGTACTTC
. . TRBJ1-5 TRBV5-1 CASSPGDRLGPQHF TGCGCCAGCAGCCCCGGGGACCGCCTCGGACCCCAGCATTTT
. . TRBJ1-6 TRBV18 CASSPSNSPLHF TGTGCCAGCTCACCGTCTAATTCACCCCTCCACTTT
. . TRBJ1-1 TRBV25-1 CASSEVSGLNTEAFF TGTGCCAGCAGTGAAGTTTCTGGATTGAACACTGAAGCTTTCTTT
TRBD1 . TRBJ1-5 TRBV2 CASSGQGAVNQPQHF TGTGCCAGCAGCGGACAGGGGGCTGTCAATCAGCCCCAGCATTTT
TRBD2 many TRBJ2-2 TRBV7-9 CASSSLAGGPGELFF TGTGCCAGCAGCTCACTAGCGGGAGGTCCCGGGGAGCTGTTTTTT
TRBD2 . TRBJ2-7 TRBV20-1 CSASPPRPGLGAYEQYF TGCAGTGCTAGTCCTCCGCGACCGGGACTAGGGGCCTACGAGCAGTACTTC
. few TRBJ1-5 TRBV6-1 CASSQNRQQPQHF TGTGCCAGCAGTCAAAACCGACAGCAGCCCCAGCATTTT
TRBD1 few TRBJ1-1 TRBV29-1 CSVGGTGGNTEAFF TGCAGCGTTGGCGGGACAGGGGGAAACACTGAAGCTTTCTTT
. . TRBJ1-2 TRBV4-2 CASSQGLGGAGGYTF TGTGCCAGCAGCCAAGGCCTCGGGGGGGCAGGTGGCTACACCTTC
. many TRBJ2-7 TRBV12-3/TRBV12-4 CASSPFGSGYEQYF TGTGCCAGCAGCCCCTTCGGGAGCGGGTACGAGCAGTACTTC
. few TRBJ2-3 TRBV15 CATRAGSTDTQYF TGTGCCACCCGGGCGGGTAGCACAGATACGCAGTATTTT
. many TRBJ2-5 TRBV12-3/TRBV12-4 CASSLARSRRETQYF TGTGCCAGCAGTTTAGCGCGTAGTAGGCGGGAGACCCAGTACTTC
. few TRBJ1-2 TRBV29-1 CSVGDGRIYTF TGCAGCGTTGGGGACGGGAGAATTTACACCTTC
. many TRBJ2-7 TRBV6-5 CASSYTTASLYEQYF TGTGCCAGCAGTTACACGACGGCCTCTTTGTACGAGCAGTACTTC
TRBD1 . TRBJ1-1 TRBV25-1 CASTPGQPLLNTEAFF TGTGCCAGCACACCGGGACAGCCACTTTTGAACACTGAAGCTTTCTTT
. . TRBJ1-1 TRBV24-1 CATRAGLNTEAFF TGTGCCACCAGGGCGGGACTGAACACTGAAGCTTTCTTT
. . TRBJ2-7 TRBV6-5 CASSYGGQLTYEQYF TGTGCCAGCAGTTACGGGGGTCAGTTAACCTACGAGCAGTACTTC
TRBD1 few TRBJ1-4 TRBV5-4 CASSQPTGGNEKLFF TGTGCCAGCAGTCAGCCGACAGGGGGTAATGAAAAACTGTTTTTT
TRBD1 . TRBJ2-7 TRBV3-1 CASSQLSGGEQYF TGTGCCAGCAGCCAACTGTCAGGGGGTGAGCAGTACTTC
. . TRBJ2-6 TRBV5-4 CASNGGTAGANVLTF TGTGCCAGCAACGGAGGCACGGCTGGGGCCAACGTCCTGACTTTC
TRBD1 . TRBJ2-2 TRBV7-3 CASSKQGAGTGELFF TGTGCCAGCAGCAAACAGGGGGCGGGTACCGGGGAGCTGTTTTTT
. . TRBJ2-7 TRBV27 CASSKNSYEQYF TGTGCCAGTTCGAAGAACTCCTACGAGCAGTACTTC
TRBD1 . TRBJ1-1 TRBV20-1 CSARDPDRGFEAFF TGCAGTGCTAGAGATCCGGACAGGGGGTTTGAAGCTTTCTTT
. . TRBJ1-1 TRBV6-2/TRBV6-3 CASTPGGRTVAFF TGTGCCAGCACCCCAGGAGGGAGGACTGTAGCTTTCTTT
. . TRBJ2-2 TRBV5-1 CASSLETSTGELFF TGCGCCAGCAGCCTCGAGACTAGTACCGGGGAGCTGTTTTTT
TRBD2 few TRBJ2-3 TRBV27 CASSLRGRGPSGTDTQYF TGTGCCAGCAGTTTACGAGGGAGGGGTCCTTCGGGCACAGATACGCAGTATTTT
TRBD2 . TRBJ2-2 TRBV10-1 CASSKGAGTMNTGELFF TGCGCCAGCAGTAAAGGGGCCGGGACTATGAACACCGGGGAGCTGTTTTTT
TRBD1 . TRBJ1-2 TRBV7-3 CASSHSRTGLVYGYTF TGTGCCAGCAGCCATTCCCGGACAGGGTTGGTTTATGGCTACACCTTC
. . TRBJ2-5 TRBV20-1 CSARPVPQETQYF TGCAGTGCTAGACCGGTCCCCCAAGAGACCCAGTACTTC
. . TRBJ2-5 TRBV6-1 CASRDGPQETQYF TGTGCCAGCCGGGACGGGCCTCAAGAGACCCAGTACTTC
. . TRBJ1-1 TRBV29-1 CSVELTEAFF TGCAGCGTTGAACTCACTGAAGCTTTCTTT
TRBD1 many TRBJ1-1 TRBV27 CASSSPTGVNTEAFF TGTGCCAGCAGTTCCCCGACAGGGGTGAACACTGAAGCTTTCTTT